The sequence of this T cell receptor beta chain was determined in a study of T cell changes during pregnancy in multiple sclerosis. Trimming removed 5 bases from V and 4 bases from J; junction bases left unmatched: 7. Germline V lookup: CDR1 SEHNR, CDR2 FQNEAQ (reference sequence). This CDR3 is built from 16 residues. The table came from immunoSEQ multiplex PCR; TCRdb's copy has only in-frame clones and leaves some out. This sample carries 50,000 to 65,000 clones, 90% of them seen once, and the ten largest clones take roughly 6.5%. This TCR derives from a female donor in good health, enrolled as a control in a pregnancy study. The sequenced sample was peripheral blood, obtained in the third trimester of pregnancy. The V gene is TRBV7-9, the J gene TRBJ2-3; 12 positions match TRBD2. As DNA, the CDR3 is TGTGCCAGCAGCCGGACTAGCGGGAAGGGGTCAGATACGCAGTATTTT. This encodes CASSRTSGKGSDTQYF. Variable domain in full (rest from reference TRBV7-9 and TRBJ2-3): DTGVSQNPRHKITKRGQNVTFRCDPISEHNRLYWYRQTLGQGPEFLTYFQNEAQLEKSRLLSDRFSAERPKGSFSTLEIQRTEQGDSAMYLCASSRTSGKGSDTQYFGPGTRLTVL.